These T cell receptor beta chains were read from a single sample in a study of shared clonotypes between healthy human individuals. Measured with immunoSEQ multiplex PCR; TCRdb has only the in-frame clones, and not every one. The sample lists fewer than 1 million clones, 96% occurring once. What was sequenced was naive CD8+ T cells sorted from blood. The receptors were sampled from a man aged 30 to 39 in good health. Each CDR3 is given with its conserved first and last residue. The D gene is left open where the match is weak. Only some rows state a clone size, as once, few, many or a class for expanded clones.

J gene: TRBJ2-5; D gene: TRBD2; clone size: -; V gene: TRBV29-1; CDR3 protein: CSGGLAGRKTQYF; CDR3 DNA: TGCAGCGGGGGACTAGCGGGACGCAAGACCCAGTACTTC
J gene: TRBJ2-7; D gene: TRBD2; clone size: -; V gene: TRBV29-1; CDR3 protein: CSVWGLAGVEEQYF; CDR3 DNA: TGCAGCGTTTGGGGACTAGCGGGAGTGGAAGAGCAGTACTTC
J gene: TRBJ2-7; D gene: TRBD1; clone size: -; V gene: TRBV13; CDR3 protein: CASSFGTAYEQYF; CDR3 DNA: TGTGCCAGCAGCTTCGGGACAGCCTACGAGCAGTACTTC
J gene: TRBJ2-7; D gene: TRBD1; clone size: -; V gene: TRBV28; CDR3 protein: CASSPGQGSHEQYF; CDR3 DNA: TGTGCCAGCAGCCCGGGACAGGGGAGCCACGAGCAGTACTTC
J gene: TRBJ1-4; D gene: TRBD1; clone size: -; V gene: TRBV29-1; CDR3 protein: CSVVEGTGDEKLFF; CDR3 DNA: TGCAGCGTTGTCGAGGGGACAGGGGATGAAAAACTGTTTTTT
J gene: TRBJ2-7; D gene: -; clone size: -; V gene: TRBV7-9; CDR3 protein: CASSHLGLTDYEQYF; CDR3 DNA: TGTGCCAGCAGCCACCTGGGACTTACCGACTACGAGCAGTACTTC
J gene: TRBJ1-1; D gene: -; clone size: -; V gene: TRBV2; CDR3 protein: CASSEFSGNTEAFF; CDR3 DNA: TGTGCCAGCAGTGAATTTTCGGGGAACACTGAAGCTTTCTTT
J gene: TRBJ2-1; D gene: -; clone size: -; V gene: TRBV27; CDR3 protein: CASSYKSSYNEQFF; CDR3 DNA: TGTGCCAGCAGTTATAAGAGCTCCTACAATGAGCAGTTCTTC
J gene: TRBJ2-7; D gene: -; clone size: once; V gene: TRBV9; CDR3 protein: CASSPEGSYEQYF; CDR3 DNA: TGTGCCAGCAGCCCCGAGGGTAGCTACGAGCAGTACTTC
J gene: TRBJ2-7; D gene: -; clone size: -; V gene: TRBV27; CDR3 protein: CASSSRSFINEQYF; CDR3 DNA: TGTGCCAGCAGTTCAAGGAGCTTTATCAACGAGCAGTACTTC